This entry describes one TCR beta chain. J was trimmed by 8 bases and V by 9 bases; bases with no gene match: 16. The CDR3 extends over 16 amino acids. Germline V lookup: CDR1 LNHNV, CDR2 YYDKDF (reference sequence). This specimen comes from a study of regulatory T cells in long-lasting Graves disease. TCR beta libraries were built with iRepertoire HTBI primers and Arm-PCR of CDR3 regions. From the multiplex PCR reads, TCRdb called clonotypes with MiXCR, one entry per CDR3 protein. The repertoire holds more than 350,000 distinct CDR3 sequences, with 14% to 15% as singletons. The time point was: newly diagnosed GD, antithyroid drugs for less than 3 months. After RNA was extracted from PBMCs, the TCR library was made from it. The same data also contributed to another study, on T cells in Graves' hyperthyroidism and ophthalmopathy. That source adds: The hyperthyroidism patients had all been newly diagnosed, and their disease duration was under 2 months. Their ages ranged from 18 to 65 years.

The chain has TRBV15 and TRBJ2-1; 10 bases are shared with TRBD2. The sample in question was peripheral blood mononuclear cells (PBMCs), obtained at new diagnosis, from a patient treated with antithyroid drugs. The receptor comes from a woman in her twenties or thirties with Graves disease. The CDR3 protein is CATSFGSSGRSDEQFF. For the CDR3, the DNA is TGTGCCACTTCTTTTGGTAGTAGCGGGAGGAGTGATGAGCAGTTCTTC.